These T cell receptor beta chains were read from a single sample in a study of identical twins. TCRdb independently ran MiXCR on the 5' RACE reads; one entry per CDR3 protein. The data contain about 530,000 distinct CDR3 sequences, about 16% of them seen just once; the ten biggest clones take up about 0.47%. These data also featured in a second study, about yellow fever vaccine responses in identical twins.

Sequenced: CD4+ T cells sorted from blood. The receptors shown here come from a woman in her late teens or twenties in good health. The CDR3 runs from the conserved cysteine through the conserved F or W. Each record gives: D gene, J gene, CDR3 length, clone size, V gene, CDR3 DNA, CDR3 protein. D genes are given only for firm matches. Clone size, where shown, is once, few, many, or a class for clones that have expanded.

d_call: .; j_call: TRBJ2-2; cdr3_length: 20; clone_size: .; v_call: TRBV21-1; cdr3_nt: TGTGCCAGCAGCAAAAGACAGGGTCACCCCCCCCCTCTTGGGACCGGGGAGCTGTTTTTT; cdr3_aa: CASSKRQGHPPPLGTGELFF
d_call: TRBD1; j_call: TRBJ2-7; cdr3_length: 14; clone_size: .; v_call: TRBV10-3; cdr3_nt: TGTGCCATCAGTGACCCGGACAGGGACTACGAGCAGTACTTC; cdr3_aa: CAISDPDRDYEQYF
d_call: TRBD1; j_call: TRBJ2-2; cdr3_length: 15; clone_size: .; v_call: TRBV4-2; cdr3_nt: TGTGCCAGCAGCCAAGGAGGACAGGGAACCGGGGAGCTGTTTTTT; cdr3_aa: CASSQGGQGTGELFF
d_call: TRBD2; j_call: TRBJ2-5; cdr3_length: 16; clone_size: .; v_call: TRBV6-9; cdr3_nt: TGTGCCAGCAGTTCCCCCGGGACTAGCTTCATGGAGACCCAGTACTTC; cdr3_aa: CASSSPGTSFMETQYF
d_call: .; j_call: TRBJ1-4; cdr3_length: 15; clone_size: few; v_call: TRBV5-6; cdr3_nt: TGTGCCAGCAGCCCTAAGCAGGGTTCTAATGAAAAACTGTTTTTT; cdr3_aa: CASSPKQGSNEKLFF
d_call: TRBD1; j_call: TRBJ1-5; cdr3_length: 13; clone_size: .; v_call: TRBV12-3/TRBV12-4; cdr3_nt: TGTGCCAGCCGGGACAGGGCTTATCAGCCCCAGCATTTT; cdr3_aa: CASRDRAYQPQHF
d_call: .; j_call: TRBJ2-3; cdr3_length: 16; clone_size: many; v_call: TRBV20-1; cdr3_nt: TGCAGTGCTAGTGAGGGGGGCCAGGGTCCCACAGATACGCAGTATTTT; cdr3_aa: CSASEGGQGPTDTQYF
d_call: .; j_call: TRBJ2-7; cdr3_length: 11; clone_size: few; v_call: TRBV12-5; cdr3_nt: TGTGCTAGTGGTTTGTTGGCCGAGCAGTACTTC; cdr3_aa: CASGLLAEQYF
d_call: .; j_call: TRBJ1-6; cdr3_length: 14; clone_size: few; v_call: TRBV27; cdr3_nt: TGTGCCAGCAGTTGGAGTTCCTATAATTCACCCCTCCACTTT; cdr3_aa: CASSWSSYNSPLHF
d_call: .; j_call: TRBJ1-1; cdr3_length: 13; clone_size: many; v_call: TRBV12-3/TRBV12-4; cdr3_nt: TGTGCCAGCAGTACGGAACTGAACACTGAAGCTTTCTTT; cdr3_aa: CASSTELNTEAFF
d_call: TRBD1; j_call: TRBJ2-7; cdr3_length: 14; clone_size: few; v_call: TRBV12-3/TRBV12-4; cdr3_nt: TGTGCCAGCAGTTCACCGGGACAGGGCTACGAGCAGTACTTC; cdr3_aa: CASSSPGQGYEQYF
d_call: .; j_call: TRBJ2-3; cdr3_length: 13; clone_size: .; v_call: TRBV12-3/TRBV12-4; cdr3_nt: TGTGCCAGCAGTTCCTCCGGGGTACATACGCAGTATTTT; cdr3_aa: CASSSSGVHTQYF
d_call: .; j_call: TRBJ2-3; cdr3_length: 11; clone_size: many; v_call: TRBV3-1; cdr3_nt: TGTGCCAGCAGCCAAAGAGATACGCAGTATTTT; cdr3_aa: CASSQRDTQYF
d_call: TRBD1; j_call: TRBJ2-2; cdr3_length: 14; clone_size: few; v_call: TRBV14; cdr3_nt: TGTGCCAGCACCAGGGGGCCCGCCACCGGGGAGCTGTTTTTT; cdr3_aa: CASTRGPATGELFF
d_call: TRBD2; j_call: TRBJ2-1; cdr3_length: 15; clone_size: .; v_call: TRBV29-1; cdr3_nt: TGCAGCGCTCTCTTCGGGACTAGCGACTACAATGAGCAGTTCTTC; cdr3_aa: CSALFGTSDYNEQFF
d_call: .; j_call: TRBJ2-1; cdr3_length: 11; clone_size: few; v_call: TRBV28; cdr3_nt: TGTGCCAGCAGTTTATATGTTGAGCAGTTCTTC; cdr3_aa: CASSLYVEQFF
d_call: .; j_call: TRBJ2-1; cdr3_length: 18; clone_size: .; v_call: TRBV15; cdr3_nt: TGTGCCACCAGCAGAGATCTGGGCGGCGGGATCACCTACAATGAGCAGTTCTTC; cdr3_aa: CATSRDLGGGITYNEQFF
d_call: TRBD2; j_call: TRBJ2-1; cdr3_length: 15; clone_size: .; v_call: TRBV12-3/TRBV12-4; cdr3_nt: TGTGCCAGCAGTCCAGCGGGGGGCGCCTACAATGAGCAGTTCTTC; cdr3_aa: CASSPAGGAYNEQFF
d_call: TRBD1; j_call: TRBJ1-1; cdr3_length: 16; clone_size: .; v_call: TRBV7-9; cdr3_nt: TGTGCCAGCAGCTTACGGGACAGATCCATGAACACTGAAGCTTTCTTT; cdr3_aa: CASSLRDRSMNTEAFF
d_call: .; j_call: TRBJ2-2; cdr3_length: 17; clone_size: many; v_call: TRBV12-3/TRBV12-4; cdr3_nt: TGTGCCAGCAGTCCTCCCGCCCCCTGGAACGGAACCGGGGAGCTGTTTTTT; cdr3_aa: CASSPPAPWNGTGELFF
d_call: .; j_call: TRBJ2-5; cdr3_length: 15; clone_size: .; v_call: TRBV7-6; cdr3_nt: TGTGCCAGCAGCTTAGGGGGTCGGAGTTCAGAGACCCAGTACTTC; cdr3_aa: CASSLGGRSSETQYF
d_call: .; j_call: TRBJ2-2; cdr3_length: 14; clone_size: .; v_call: TRBV20-1; cdr3_nt: TGCAGTGCTAGAGGGGACTCAGACACCGGGGAGCTGTTTTTT; cdr3_aa: CSARGDSDTGELFF
d_call: TRBD1; j_call: TRBJ1-1; cdr3_length: 15; clone_size: few; v_call: TRBV7-9; cdr3_nt: TGTGCCAGCAGCCCCCTTGGGACAGGGAGCACTGAAGCTTTCTTT; cdr3_aa: CASSPLGTGSTEAFF
d_call: .; j_call: TRBJ1-2; cdr3_length: 18; clone_size: .; v_call: TRBV10-2; cdr3_nt: TGCGCCAGCAGTGAGGCGATATTACAGGAGGGGTCTCACTATGGCTACACCTTC; cdr3_aa: CASSEAILQEGSHYGYTF
d_call: .; j_call: TRBJ1-1; cdr3_length: 13; clone_size: .; v_call: TRBV20-1; cdr3_nt: TGCAGTGCTTCTAGGACGGGGAACACTGAAGCTTTCTTT; cdr3_aa: CSASRTGNTEAFF